Listed below are T cell receptor beta chains from one sample, sequenced in a study of cytomegalovirus exposure and HLA in healthy donors. Here immunoSEQ multiplex PCR was the method, and the copy in TCRdb shows in-frame clones only, minus some. Its table lists approximately 140,000 clones. The sample taken for sequencing was PBMCs. These receptors were collected from a woman in her 50s in good health and CMV-seronegative. The CDR3 runs from the conserved cysteine through the conserved F or W. The D gene is left open where the match is weak.

J | V | D | CDR3 | DNA
TRBJ2-7 | TRBV10-3 | TRBD1 | CAISESKQTGAPDEQYF | TGTGCCATCAGTGAGTCAAAGCAAACAGGGGCCCCAGACGAGCAGTACTTC
TRBJ2-3 | TRBV7-6 | TRBD2 | CASSLMGAGGADTQYF | TGTGCCAGCAGCTTAATGGGGGCGGGAGGTGCAGATACGCAGTATTTT
TRBJ2-3 | TRBV4-1 | TRBD2 | CASSQTGLAGHSSTDTQYF | TGCGCCAGCAGCCAGACGGGACTAGCGGGACACTCTAGCACAGATACGCAGTATTTT
TRBJ1-1 | TRBV6-5 | TRBD1 | CASSYWTGGRTEAFF | TGTGCCAGCAGTTACTGGACAGGGGGGAGGACTGAAGCTTTCTTT
TRBJ1-5 | TRBV15 | NA | CATSRDPREGQHF | TGTGCCACCAGCAGGGATCCGAGGGAGGGCCAGCATTTT
TRBJ1-2 | TRBV6-5 | NA | CASSYSQGSNYGYTF | TGTGCCAGCAGTTACTCGCAGGGGAGCAACTATGGCTACACCTTC
TRBJ1-2 | TRBV19 | NA | CASSSGGGYTF | TGTGCCAGTAGTTCGGGGGGAGGCTACACCTTC
TRBJ2-7 | TRBV18 | TRBD1 | CASSPPGGPDYEQYF | TGTGCCAGCTCACCTCCAGGGGGACCCGACTACGAGCAGTACTTC
TRBJ2-1 | TRBV19 | TRBD2 | CASSIEAGHSYNEQFF | TGTGCCAGTAGTATAGAAGCGGGGCACTCCTACAATGAGCAGTTCTTC
TRBJ1-2 | TRBV5-1 | TRBD1 | CASSFTGDRGYTF | TGCGCCAGCAGCTTTACAGGGGATCGTGGCTACACCTTC
TRBJ1-1 | TRBV6-6 | TRBD1 | CASSPPGQGVTEAFF | TGTGCCAGCAGTCCCCCGGGACAGGGTGTTACTGAAGCTTTCTTT
TRBJ2-7 | TRBV6-1 | TRBD1 | CASSAGQGISYEQYF | TGTGCCAGCAGTGCGGGACAGGGGATTTCCTACGAGCAGTACTTC
TRBJ2-5 | TRBV4-3 | NA | CASSQGWGHLNILGGTQYF | TGCGCCAGCAGCCAAGGATGGGGACACCTAAACATCCTTGGAGGGACCCAGTACTTC
TRBJ2-3 | TRBV9 | TRBD2 | CASSVRTLSGSGADTQYF | TGTGCCAGCAGCGTACGAACCCTTAGCGGGAGTGGCGCAGATACGCAGTATTTT
TRBJ2-5 | TRBV5-6 | NA | CASGSGIGETQYF | TGTGCCAGCGGATCGGGTATTGGGGAGACCCAGTACTTC
TRBJ2-5 | TRBV5-6 | TRBD2 | CASSLKVAGRQETQYF | TGTGCCAGCAGCCTCAAGGTAGCGGGGCGTCAAGAGACCCAGTACTTC
TRBJ2-7 | TRBV27 | NA | CASSLQGAAYEQYF | TGTGCCAGCAGTTTGCAAGGAGCAGCCTACGAGCAGTACTTC
TRBJ2-5 | TRBV5-4 | NA | CASSPTGPGQETQYF | TGTGCCAGCAGCCCTACAGGCCCCGGCCAAGAGACCCAGTACTTC
TRBJ1-1 | TRBV7-9 | NA | CASSSNTGSTEAFF | TGTGCCAGCAGCTCTAACACAGGGAGCACTGAAGCTTTCTTT
TRBJ2-5 | TRBV5-7 | NA | CASSPAGSTPKETQYF | TGTGCCAGCAGCCCGGCAGGTAGTACCCCGAAAGAGACCCAGTACTTC
TRBJ2-7 | TRBV25-1 | NA | CASSRTGKSYEQYF | TGTGCCAGCAGTAGAACAGGGAAATCCTACGAGCAGTACTTC
TRBJ1-1 | TRBV9 | NA | CASSAQLAGNTEAFF | TGTGCCAGCAGCGCCCAATTGGCGGGGAACACTGAAGCTTTCTTT
TRBJ1-3 | TRBV7-9 | TRBD1 | CATRRSISGQGVLNTIYF | TGTGCCACCCGGAGGAGCATTTCCGGACAGGGTGTTTTAAACACCATATATTTT
TRBJ2-5 | TRBV15 | NA | CATSRGGETQYF | TGTGCCACCAGCAGAGGAGGGGAGACCCAGTACTTC
TRBJ2-7 | TRBV9 | NA | CASSPRGGGTGAYEQYF | TGTGCCAGCAGTCCTAGAGGGGGAGGGACAGGCGCCTACGAGCAGTACTTC
TRBJ2-3 | TRBV18 | TRBD2 | CASSPAGGPSGDTQYF | TGTGCCAGCTCACCAGCGGGAGGGCCCTCTGGCGATACGCAGTATTTT
TRBJ2-1 | TRBV20-1 | NA | CSAKFGDEQFF | TGCAGTGCGAAGTTCGGGGATGAGCAGTTCTTC
TRBJ1-1 | TRBV15 | NA | CATRFGRGGSTEAFF | TGTGCCACCAGATTCGGACGGGGGGGGAGCACTGAAGCTTTCTTT
TRBJ2-2 | TRBV9 | NA | CASSVALDSPNTGELFF | TGTGCCAGCAGCGTAGCTTTGGACTCCCCCAACACCGGGGAGCTGTTTTTT
TRBJ2-7 | TRBV27 | NA | CASSWRDAYEQYF | TGTGCCAGCAGTTGGAGAGACGCCTACGAGCAGTACTTC
TRBJ2-3 | TRBV4-2 | NA | CASSQNREDYNTDTQYF | TGTGCCAGCAGCCAAAATCGTGAGGACTACAACACAGATACGCAGTATTTT
TRBJ2-2 | TRBV19 | NA | CASSIVPGWTGELFF | TGTGCCAGTAGTATAGTCCCGGGTTGGACCGGGGAGCTGTTTTTT
TRBJ2-3 | TRBV28 | TRBD1 | CASSTGGLDTQYF | TGTGCCAGCAGTACAGGGGGCTTAGATACGCAGTATTTT
TRBJ2-5 | TRBV5-1 | NA | CASSQNQETQYF | TGCGCCAGCAGTCAGAATCAAGAGACCCAGTACTTC
TRBJ1-4 | TRBV2 | TRBD1 | CASRGWDRRLNEKLFF | TGTGCCAGCCGGGGGTGGGACAGGCGACTTAATGAAAAACTGTTTTTT
TRBJ2-1 | TRBV5-1 | NA | CASTEGVEQFF | TGCGCCAGCACCGAAGGGGTTGAGCAGTTCTTC
TRBJ2-1 | TRBV18 | TRBD2 | CASSLVSGSNEQFF | TGTGCCAGCTCACTCGTTAGCGGGAGTAATGAGCAGTTCTTC
TRBJ1-2 | TRBV28 | NA | CASGPPGDGYTF | TGTGCCAGCGGCCCGCCAGGGGACGGCTACACCTTC
TRBJ2-1 | TRBV18 | NA | CASSPGIEQFF | TGTGCCAGCTCACCGGGCATTGAGCAGTTCTTC
TRBJ1-1 | TRBV4-2 | NA | CASSQEAVATEAFF | TGTGCCAGCAGCCAAGAGGCGGTCGCCACTGAAGCTTTCTTT
TRBJ2-3 | TRBV9 | TRBD2 | CASTRHSGDGDTQYF | TGTGCCAGCACCAGACACAGCGGGGACGGGGATACGCAGTATTTT
TRBJ1-2 | TRBV4-2 | NA | CASSQASVDSDTYGYTF | TGTGCCAGCAGCCAAGCCTCCGTAGACAGCGATACCTATGGCTACACCTTC
TRBJ2-1 | TRBV4-1 | TRBD2 | CASSQDSAVAGGNEQFF | TGCGCCAGCAGCCAAGATTCAGCGGTAGCGGGGGGAAATGAGCAGTTCTTC
TRBJ2-1 | TRBV6-4 | TRBD2 | CASSVLAGGIYEQFF | TGTGCCAGCAGTGTCTTAGCGGGGGGGATATATGAGCAGTTCTTC
TRBJ1-2 | TRBV7-3 | TRBD1 | CASSLTSGQGAYTF | TGTGCCAGCAGCTTAACGTCCGGACAGGGGGCTTACACCTTC
TRBJ2-3 | TRBV27 | TRBD2 | CASRPGLAGNTQYF | TGTGCCAGCAGACCGGGACTAGCGGGGAATACGCAGTATTTT
TRBJ1-4 | TRBV28 | TRBD1 | CASSLKQGAVTTNEKLFF | TGTGCCAGCAGTTTAAAGCAGGGGGCAGTCACAACTAATGAAAAACTGTTTTTT
TRBJ1-5 | TRBV4-1 | NA | CASSQDPRTDVGGNQPQHF | TGCGCCAGCAGCCAAGATCCCCGGACAGACGTGGGTGGCAATCAGCCCCAGCATTTT
TRBJ1-3 | TRBV19 | NA | CATNRRGVSGNTIYF | TGTGCCACCAACCGGCGGGGGGTCTCTGGAAACACCATATATTTT
TRBJ1-1 | TRBV28 | NA | CASSGIQGVGTEAFF | TGTGCCAGCAGTGGAATACAGGGAGTGGGCACTGAAGCTTTCTTT
TRBJ2-6 | TRBV7-2 | TRBD2 | CASSWTGTSSSGANVLTF | TGTGCCAGCAGCTGGACCGGGACTAGCTCCTCTGGGGCCAACGTCCTGACTTTC
TRBJ2-4 | TRBV4-2 | TRBD1 | CASSPPLGQGRSKNIQYF | TGTGCCAGCAGCCCCCCCCTTGGACAGGGCAGGTCCAAAAACATTCAGTACTTC
TRBJ2-5 | TRBV5-1 | TRBD2 | CASSFGGTAGGYQETQYF | TGCGCCAGCAGCTTTGGTGGGACAGCGGGAGGGTATCAAGAGACCCAGTACTTC
TRBJ2-7 | TRBV29-1 | TRBD1 | CSVGRTGFSYEQYF | TGCAGCGTTGGCAGGACAGGGTTCTCCTACGAGCAGTACTTC